The 32 T cell receptor beta chains given below trace back to one sample, sequenced in a study of T cell responses to AZD1222 COVID-19 vaccine. Sequenced by immunoSEQ multiplex PCR; TCRdb stores in-frame clones only, minus some. The data show 100,000 to 150,000 clones, 80% to 90% seen once. The sample here was peripheral blood, taken on day 0 of AZD1222 vaccination. These receptors all come from an adult in good health.

This clone was observed a few times. The chain has TRBV11-2 and TRBJ1-1; no clear D gene. The V end was cut by 1 base, the J end by 2 bases, with 2 bases between. CDR3 size: 12 residues. Per the germline V gene, CDR1 is SGHAT and CDR2 is FQNNGV. This chain's CDR3 is CASSLANTEAFF. CDR3 in DNA: TGTGCCAGCAGCTTAGCCAACACTGAAGCTTTCTTT.

The chain couples TRBV4-1 to TRBJ2-3; the match to TRBD1 covers 11 bases. V was clipped by 3 bases and J by 4 bases; unmatched bases: 9. This CDR3 has 17 amino acids. The germline V gene encodes CDR1 MGHRA and CDR2 YSYEKL. CDR3 sequence: CASSQTQGGQGADTQYF. DNA of the CDR3: TGCGCCAGCAGCCAGACACAAGGGGGACAGGGGGCAGATACGCAGTATTTT.

The chain carries TRBV5-4 and TRBJ2-3; the D gene is possibly TRBD2 (6 bases). The V end lost 4 bases, the J end lost 6 bases, and 21 bases lay between the germline ends. Germline CDR1 reads SGHNT; CDR2 reads YYREEE (reference sequence). The CDR3 sequence is 16 residues long. The DNA for the CDR3 is TGTGCCAGCAGCCGGACGCCGATAGCGGTTAGCGATACGCAGTATTTT. Amino acid sequence: CASSRTPIAVSDTQYF.

This chain uses TRBV19 with TRBJ2-2, with a possible D match to TRBD2 (5 bases). The CDR3 covers 14 residues. V lost 5 bases, J lost 4 bases, and 11 bases lay in between. Germline CDR1 LNHDA, CDR2 SQIVND (reference sequence). CDR3 residues: CASSLFGVTGELFF. Here the CDR3 DNA reads TGTGCCAGTAGTCTCTTCGGGGTCACCGGGGAGCTGTTTTTT.

The chain combines TRBV19 with TRBJ1-6; D ambiguous. The CDR3 is made up of 15 amino acids. V lost 1 base and J 0 bases, leaving 4 bases between the germline ends. Germline V gene data show CDR1 as LNHDA and CDR2 as SQIVND (reference sequence). The CDR3 is CASSIGDSYNSPLHF. In DNA form, the CDR3 reads TGTGCCAGTAGTATAGGGGACTCCTATAATTCACCCCTCCACTTT.

The chain carries TRBV7-6 and TRBJ1-4; a weak D match, TRBD1 (5 bases). The CDR3 is made up of 15 amino acids. Germline V gives CDR1 SGHVS, CDR2 FNYEAQ. The ends were cut back, 5 bases at V and 4 bases at J, with 14 bases in the middle. The CDR3 nucleotides read TGTGCCAGCAGCAGGCGGGGGTCCCTTAATGAAAAACTGTTTTTT. It yields the protein CASSRRGSLNEKLFF.

Notes on this clone: Different DNA sequences within this sample yield the same CDR3. The V and J genes are TRBV24-1 and TRBJ2-3; D is ambiguous. V gave up 4 bases and J gave up 6 bases, with 10 bases separating them. The CDR3 loop spans 13 amino acids. The germline gives CDR1 KGHDR, CDR2 SFDVKD. The CDR3: CATSDPPPDTQYF. The CDR3 nucleotides read TGTGCCACCAGTGACCCTCCCCCGGATACGCAGTATTTT.

The V and J genes are TRBV5-8 and TRBJ1-1; D call uncertain. From germline, CDR1 is SGHTS and CDR2 YDEGEE. The CDR3 spans 16 residues. Trimming removed 3 bases from V and 4 bases from J, with 19 bases in between. This chain's CDR3 is CASSWRVELSATEAFF. DNA of the CDR3: TGTGCCAGCAGCTGGCGGGTCGAACTGTCGGCCACTGAAGCTTTCTTT.

The V call is TRBV5-8, the J call TRBJ1-6, with TRBD1 as a possible D gene (6 bases). There are 19 residues in the CDR3. Germline CDR1 and CDR2: SGHTS and YDEGEE. Trimming took 4 bases from V and 9 from J, leaving 29 bases between them. CDR3 bases: TGTGCCAGCAGCCGAGGACAGTTTCCTGGGACCGTAATTAGTTCACCCCTCCACTTT. Translating gives CASSRGQFPGTVISSPLHF.

V usage is TRBV6-6 and J usage is TRBJ1-1; D is unresolved. Germline values: CDR1 MNHNY, CDR2 SVGAGI (reference sequence). The CDR3 spans 14 residues. Trimming left V 6 bases short and J 1 base short, with 12 bases between. The CDR3 spells CASSPFAPNTEAFF. In nucleotides, the CDR3 is TGTGCCAGCAGCCCCTTCGCCCCGAACACTGAAGCTTTCTTT.

The chain is built from TRBV5-5 and TRBJ2-7, with D possibly being TRBD2 (5 bases). Germline V gives CDR1 SGHKS, CDR2 YYEKEE (reference sequence). Between the trimmed V and J ends, which lost 6 bases and 3 bases, there was a span of 13 bases. The CDR3 totals 13 residues. The CDR3 DNA sequence: TGTGCCAGCAATTGGGGAGTAGGCTACGAGCAGTACTTC. Translated, it gives CASNWGVGYEQYF.

This clone was seen a few times. J is TRBJ1-1 and V is TRBV27; TRBD1 aligns across 10 bases. Germline V gene sequence: CDR1 MNHEY, CDR2 SMNVEV (reference sequence). J was trimmed by 5 bases and V by 5 bases; bases with no gene match: 5. This CDR3 is 14 amino acids long. CDR3 bases: TGTGCCAGCAGTAAGGACAGGGGGGGGACTGAAGCTTTCTTT. It translates to CASSKDRGGTEAFF.

This chain joins TRBV9 and TRBJ2-3, with 9 bases aligning to TRBD2. The germline V gene encodes CDR1 SGDLS and CDR2 YYNGEE. The V gene end was trimmed by 4 bases and the J gene end by 4 bases; junction bases not matched to a gene: 7. This CDR3 has 15 amino acids. CDR3 sequence: CASSPGTSMPDTQYF. CDR3 nucleotides: TGTGCCAGCAGCCCGGGGACTAGCATGCCAGATACGCAGTATTTT.

The chain recombines TRBV2 with TRBJ1-2; 7 positions match TRBD1. The CDR3 runs to 16 residues. The J segment lost 6 bases and the V segment lost 6 bases, leaving 16 bases of the junction unmatched. Per the germline V gene, CDR1 is SNHLY and CDR2 is FYNNEI. CDR3 DNA: TGTGCCAGCAGGTTCTCCGGGACAGATCCCCGTAATGGCTACACCTTC. Its protein product is CASRFSGTDPRNGYTF.

This clone was observed a handful of times. CDR3 DNA sequence: TGCGCCAGCAGCCAAGACCAGGGTAGAGTCTACGAGCAGTACTTC. Translation gives CASSQDQGRVYEQYF. The chain couples TRBV5-1 to TRBJ2-7; a possible D gene is TRBD1 (5 bases). Per the germline V gene, CDR1 is SGHRS and CDR2 is YFSETQ. This CDR3 contains 15 residues. Trimming stripped 4 bases from V and 3 bases from J, with 17 bases between.

This clone was seen more than once but under ten times. The chain has TRBV27 and TRBJ2-7, with TRBD2 matching over 7 bases. The CDR3 loop spans 16 amino acids. Trimming removed 3 bases from V and 0 bases from J; junction bases left unmatched: 8. Germline V CDR1 and CDR2: MNHEY, SMNVEV (reference sequence). The CDR3 protein is CASSFQWRGTSYEQYF. Written as DNA, the CDR3 is TGTGCCAGCAGTTTCCAATGGCGGGGGACCTCCTACGAGCAGTACTTC.

The genes are TRBV6-1 and TRBJ1-2; D is unresolved. V was clipped by 0 bases and J by 0 bases, with 8 bases between them. CDR1 is MNHNS, CDR2 SASEGT, per germline. The CDR3 is 15 residues long. DNA for the CDR3: TGTGCCAGCAGTGAAGCGTACACAGCTAACTATGGCTACACCTTC. Its translation: CASSEAYTANYGYTF.

This chain connects TRBV7-9 to TRBJ1-2, with a weak D call TRBD1 (6 bases). CDR3 length equals 14 residues. Trimming shortened V by 5 bases and J by 5 bases, and 15 bases separated the two germline ends. Looked up from germline, CDR1 is SEHNR and CDR2 is FQNEAQ (reference sequence). The CDR3 loop is CASSQKGQTYGYTF. CDR3 nucleotides: TGTGCCAGCAGCCAAAAAGGACAGACGTATGGCTACACCTTC.

The chain is built from TRBV3-1 (or the pseudogene TRBV3-2) and TRBJ2-7, with D unresolved. Trimming pared 5 bases from V and 3 bases from J, leaving 8 bases between. Germline V gene lookup returns CDR1 LGHDT and CDR2 YNNKEL (reference sequence). The CDR3 loop spans 12 amino acids. CDR3 in DNA: TGTGCCAGCAGCGCCCGCGGCTACGAGCAGTACTTC. This sequence encodes CASSARGYEQYF.

V gene TRBV19 combines with J gene TRBJ2-1, with D possibly being TRBD1 or TRBD2 (5 bases each). There are 15 residues in the CDR3. Germline V gives CDR1 LNHDA, CDR2 SQIVND (reference sequence). V was trimmed by 3 bases and J by 5 bases, leaving 14 bases between them. The CDR3 nucleotides are TGTGCCAGTAGTATTTATGGGGGTGTCCACAATGAGCAGTTCTTC. Translated: CASSIYGGVHNEQFF.

The V gene is TRBV5-1, the J gene TRBJ2-7, with D perhaps matching TRBD1 or TRBD2 (5 bases each). V lost 0 bases and J lost 6, with 16 bases in between. The CDR3 totals 15 residues. CDR1 SGHRS and CDR2 YFSETQ come from the germline V gene. CDR3 DNA: TGCGCCAGCAGCTTGGGAGGGGTGGAGGTCGGCGAGCAGTACTTC. It yields the protein CASSLGGVEVGEQYF.

The chain recombines TRBV5-1 with TRBJ2-5; possible D gene TRBD2, 6 bases. The CDR3 runs 16 residues. V lost 3 bases, J lost 0 bases, and 15 bases lay in between. CDR1 is SGHRS, CDR2 YFSETQ, per germline. The CDR3 is CASSSPGGNNQETQYF. The CDR3 DNA sequence: TGCGCCAGCAGCTCACCGGGCGGGAATAACCAAGAGACCCAGTACTTC.

The gene calls are TRBV25-1 and TRBJ2-1; D is ambiguous. Per the germline V gene, CDR1 is MGHDK and CDR2 is SYGVNS. The CDR3 runs to 13 residues. Between the trimmed V and J ends, which lost 2 bases and 3 bases, there was a span of 5 bases. CDR3 DNA: TGTGCCAGCAGTGAAGAGCTCTACAATGAGCAGTTCTTC. This gives the protein CASSEELYNEQFF.

This sequence joins TRBV6-2 or TRBV6-3 and TRBJ1-3; no definite D call. This CDR3 comprises 15 residues. Trimming cost V 6 bases and J 1 base, with 13 bases left between them. The germline V gene encodes CDR1 MNHEY and CDR2 SVGEGT. CDR3 amino acids: CASSSPARSGNTIYF. CDR3 nucleotides: TGTGCCAGCAGCTCCCCGGCCCGTTCTGGAAACACCATATATTTT.

V usage is TRBV6-2 or TRBV6-3 and J usage is TRBJ2-5; 10 nucleotides match TRBD2. After removal of 5 bases from V and 1 base from J, the junction contained 10 bases not matched to a gene. The CDR3 is 17 residues long. In germline, CDR1 is MNHEY, CDR2 SVGEGT. CDR3 loop: CASSKSTSGVLQETQYF. The CDR3 nucleotides read TGTGCCAGCAGTAAATCCACTAGCGGGGTACTCCAAGAGACCCAGTACTTC.

The chain couples TRBV7-2 to TRBJ1-2, with D uncertain. Germline CDR1 is SGHTA and CDR2 is FQGNSA. Trimming took off 2 bases at V and 4 bases at J, with 11 bases between the two ends. The CDR3 is 14 amino acids. The CDR3 spells CASSLIGRSYGYTF. DNA of the CDR3: TGTGCCAGCAGCTTAATCGGGCGGTCCTATGGCTACACCTTC.

The V and J genes are TRBV18 and TRBJ2-3, with 10 bases fitting TRBD1. Germline CDR1 KGHSH, CDR2 LQKENI. This CDR3 region has 15 residues. Trimming cost V 1 base and J 3 bases; bases outside gene matches: 1. CDR3 DNA: TGTGCCAGCTCACCACTGGGACAGGGGACAGATACGCAGTATTTT. It is translated as CASSPLGQGTDTQYF.

This chain joins TRBV6-2 or TRBV6-3 and TRBJ2-7; no definite D call. CDR1 is MNHEY and CDR2 is SVGEGT in the germline V gene. CDR3 length equals 14 residues. Trimming removed 5 bases from V and 2 bases from J, with 13 bases in between. The CDR3 reads CASSQDLPPYEQYF. CDR3 bases: TGTGCCAGCAGTCAGGATCTCCCCCCCTACGAGCAGTACTTC.

The chain employs TRBV6-5 and TRBJ2-7; D unclear. With 8 bases removed from V and 10 bases from J, the gap between germline ends came to 15 bases. From germline, CDR1 is MNHEY and CDR2 SVGAGI. This CDR3 comprises 11 residues. The CDR3 spells CASGTPTKQYF. The CDR3, as DNA: TGTGCCAGCGGAACGCCCACGAAACAGTACTTC.

CDR3 sequence: CAIAESSYNEQFF. In DNA, the CDR3 is TGTGCCATCGCAGAGAGCTCCTACAATGAGCAGTTCTTC. The chain employs TRBV10-3 and TRBJ2-1; D is undetermined. The ends were cut back, 8 bases at V and 0 bases at J, with 8 bases in the middle. The germline V gene has CDR1 ENHRY and CDR2 SYGVKD. The CDR3 consists of 13 residues.

In nucleotides, the CDR3 is TGTGCCAGCAGTGGCTGGGCAGACAATCAGCCCCAGCATTTT. It specifies CASSGWADNQPQHF. This rearrangement joins TRBV2 to TRBJ1-5; D is ambiguous. Germline values: CDR1 SNHLY, CDR2 FYNNEI. This CDR3 comprises 14 residues. The germline V and J ends were trimmed by 4 bases and 3 bases, with 10 bases remaining between them.

V gene TRBV30 combines with J gene TRBJ1-3; tentatively, D is TRBD1 (6 bases). The CDR3 has 14 amino acids. V lost 2 bases, J lost 2 bases, and 10 bases lay in between. From germline, CDR1 is GTSNPN and CDR2 SVGIG (reference sequence). The CDR3 DNA reads as TGTGCCTGGAGTCGCAGGGGCGCTGGAAACACCATATATTTT. Protein product: CAWSRRGAGNTIYF.